These 17 T cell receptor beta chains were sequenced from one sample in a study of T cell changes during pregnancy in multiple sclerosis (dated by TCRdb to about 2019). The library was produced with the immunoSEQ multiplex PCR assay. Here the immuneACCESS table is served through TCRdb, limited to in-frame sequences with V and J called. Missing clones are a known gap in these copies; in checked studies unresolved V genes cover under half, and the rest lacks a known reason. Across this sample there are tens of thousands of clones, with around 90% seen only once. The ten largest clones represent 4.8% of the sample. Sequenced here: peripheral blood, sampled in the first trimester of pregnancy. All receptors derive from a female donor in good health, enrolled as a control in a pregnancy study.

The V and J genes are TRBV13 and TRBJ2-7, with no clear D. CDR1 is PRHDT, CDR2 FYEKMQ, per germline (reference sequence). The length of the CDR3 is 14 residues. Trimming shortened V by 4 bases and J by 2 bases, and 12 bases separated the two germline ends. CDR3 amino acids: CASSYLDKTYEQYF. The CDR3 DNA reads as TGTGCCAGCAGCTATCTTGACAAGACCTACGAGCAGTACTTC.

The chain uses TRBV28 and TRBJ1-3; TRBD1 might be the D (5 bases). Looked up from germline, CDR1 is MDHEN and CDR2 is SYDVKM. The CDR3 runs to 14 residues. Between the trimmed V and J ends, which lost 3 bases and 3 bases, there was a span of 9 bases. CDR3 sequence: CASSFSGGGNTIYF. The CDR3 bases are TGTGCCAGCAGTTTCTCGGGGGGTGGAAACACCATATATTTT.

The genes are TRBV4-3 and TRBJ2-3; 11 bases fit TRBD2. The CDR3 extends over 16 amino acids. J lost 4 bases, V lost 0 bases, and 3 bases had no gene match. Germline V CDR1 and CDR2: LGHNA, YSLEER. The CDR3 DNA reads as TGCGCCAGCAGCCAAGAGGCTAGCGGGGGGCCAGATACGCAGTATTTT. The encoded protein is CASSQEASGGPDTQYF.

The gene calls are TRBV19 and TRBJ1-1, with D perhaps TRBD1 (6 bases). Germline CDR1 reads LNHDA; CDR2 reads SQIVND (reference sequence). V was cut by 5 bases and J by 1 base, with 14 bases left in between. CDR3 length: 15 residues. CDR3 protein: CASSPLDRPNTEAFF. CDR3 in DNA: TGTGCCAGTAGTCCCCTAGACAGGCCGAACACTGAAGCTTTCTTT.

This clone is a singleton in its sample. This rearrangement joins TRBV29-1 to TRBJ2-1; 9 bases are shared with TRBD2. Germline V CDR1 and CDR2: SQVTM, ANQGSEA. Trimming took 4 bases from V and 6 from J; bases not matched to a gene: 13. This CDR3 is 16 amino acids long. The CDR3 DNA follows: TGCAGCGTTGTAGTTTATCGGCTAGCGGGGACCAATGAGCAGTTCTTC. Amino acid sequence: CSVVVYRLAGTNEQFF.

The chain links TRBV5-1 to TRBJ2-1, with TRBD2 identical over 13 bases. V was clipped by 3 bases and J by 5 bases; unmatched bases: 5. The CDR3 sequence is 16 residues long. In germline, CDR1 is SGHRS, CDR2 YFSETQ. CDR3: CASSWTSGSLDNEQFF. DNA for the CDR3: TGCGCCAGCAGCTGGACTAGCGGGAGTCTGGACAATGAGCAGTTCTTC.

This clone was seen only a few times. This sequence joins TRBV19 and TRBJ2-2; D gene unclear. The V gene's germline CDR1 is LNHDA and CDR2 SQIVND (reference sequence). V was shortened by 7 bases and J by 4 bases, with 13 bases between the two germline ends. The CDR3 spans 14 residues. As DNA, the CDR3 is TGTGCCAGTAACCTAGATCGTGGCACCGGGGAGCTGTTTTTT. Encoded protein: CASNLDRGTGELFF. The full variable domain, in which reference TRBV19 and TRBJ2-2 provide the parts outside the CDR3, is DGGITQSPKYLFRKEGQNVTLSCEQNLNHDAMYWYRQDPGQGLRLIYYSQIVNDFQKGDIAEGYSVSREKKESFPLTVTSAQKNPTAFYLCASNLDRGTGELFFGEGSRLTVL.

There are a few counts of this clone. The chain carries TRBV7-2 and TRBJ1-1; possibly TRBD1 for D (5 bases). CDR1 and CDR2 from the germline V gene are SGHTA and FQGNSA. The CDR3 extends over 15 amino acids. V lost 1 base to trimming and J lost 0 bases, with 9 bases between them. Written as DNA, the CDR3 is TGTGCCAGCAGCTTAGTTTGGGGGGTGAACACTGAAGCTTTCTTT. Residues: CASSLVWGVNTEAFF.

The rearrangement links TRBV7-9 to TRBJ2-7; D not resolved. Germline CDR1 reads SEHNR; CDR2 reads FQNEAQ (reference sequence). The V end was cut by 5 bases, the J end by 2 bases, with 13 bases between. This CDR3 has 14 amino acids. Here the CDR3 reads CASSPAGSTYEQYF. CDR3 DNA: TGTGCCAGCAGCCCGGCCGGGTCCACCTACGAGCAGTACTTC.

V is TRBV30 and J is TRBJ1-2, with D possibly TRBD1 on 6 matching bases. The CDR3 runs to 13 residues. V was clipped by 2 bases and J by 4 bases, with 11 bases between them. Germline CDR1 and CDR2: GTSNPN and SVGIG (reference sequence). The CDR3 loop reads CAWSLQGTYGYTF. The DNA for the CDR3 is TGTGCCTGGAGTCTACAGGGCACCTATGGCTACACCTTC.

This sequence joins TRBV12-5 and TRBJ1-6; 7 bases are shared with TRBD1. CDR1 LGHNT and CDR2 FRNRAP come from the germline V gene. The CDR3 has 15 amino acids. J lost 9 bases, V lost 1 base, and 6 bases had no gene match. The CDR3 DNA reads TGTGCTAGTGGTTTGGAGACAGGGAAGGTTTCACCCCTCCACTTT. Residues: CASGLETGKVSPLHF.

The CDR3 DNA reads TGTGCCAGCAGTGATCGGGGGTCGGGGAGCACTGAAGCTTTCTTT. It specifies CASSDRGSGSTEAFF. The gene calls are TRBV6-1 and TRBJ1-1, with TRBD1 as a possible D gene (5 bases). The CDR3 is made up of 15 amino acids. V shed 3 bases and J shed 4 bases, with 15 bases lying between them. CDR1 and CDR2 (germline): MNHNS, SASEGT.

The chain links TRBV4-1 to TRBJ2-7, with D perhaps matching TRBD1 (6 bases). The CDR3 is 13 residues long. The germline V gene encodes CDR1 MGHRA and CDR2 YSYEKL. Trimming stripped 4 bases from V and 3 bases from J, with 10 bases between. This CDR3 reads CASSPQGNYEQYF. The DNA for the CDR3 is TGCGCCAGCAGCCCACAGGGAAACTACGAGCAGTACTTC.

The chain employs TRBV9 and TRBJ1-4; possibly TRBD1 for D (5 bases). Trimming pared 4 bases from V and 6 bases from J, leaving 13 bases between. The CDR3 loop spans 14 amino acids. Germline-derived CDR1 and CDR2 are SGDLS and YYNGEE. CDR3 in DNA: TGTGCCAGCAGCTTCCGGGACTGGGATGAAAAACTGTTTTTT. Translating it yields CASSFRDWDEKLFF.

This chain connects TRBV29-1 to TRBJ2-2; 7 nucleotides agree with TRBD1. CDR1 SQVTM and CDR2 ANQGSEA come from the germline V gene. The J segment lost 3 bases and the V segment lost 4 bases, leaving 8 bases of the junction unmatched. This CDR3 comprises 15 residues. CDR3 sequence: CSVAGTAEYTGELFF. The CDR3 DNA reads as TGCAGCGTTGCAGGGACAGCTGAATACACCGGGGAGCTGTTTTTT.

This clone was seen a single time. This chain connects TRBV13 to TRBJ1-1; D uncertain. Between the trimmed V and J ends, which lost 4 bases and 0 bases, there was a span of 9 bases. The length of the CDR3 is 14 residues. The V gene's germline CDR1 is PRHDT and CDR2 FYEKMQ (reference sequence). The CDR3 sequence: CASSSAGMNTEAFF. CDR3 DNA sequence: TGTGCCAGCAGCTCCGCGGGCATGAACACTGAAGCTTTCTTT.

The genes are TRBV11-2 and TRBJ2-7; no reliable D call. The V end lost 1 base, the J end lost 1 base, and 5 bases lay between the germline ends. CDR3 length: 13 residues. The germline V gene encodes CDR1 SGHAT and CDR2 FQNNGV. The CDR3 reads CASSLVASYEQYF. The CDR3 DNA is TGTGCCAGCAGCTTAGTGGCTTCCTACGAGCAGTACTTC.